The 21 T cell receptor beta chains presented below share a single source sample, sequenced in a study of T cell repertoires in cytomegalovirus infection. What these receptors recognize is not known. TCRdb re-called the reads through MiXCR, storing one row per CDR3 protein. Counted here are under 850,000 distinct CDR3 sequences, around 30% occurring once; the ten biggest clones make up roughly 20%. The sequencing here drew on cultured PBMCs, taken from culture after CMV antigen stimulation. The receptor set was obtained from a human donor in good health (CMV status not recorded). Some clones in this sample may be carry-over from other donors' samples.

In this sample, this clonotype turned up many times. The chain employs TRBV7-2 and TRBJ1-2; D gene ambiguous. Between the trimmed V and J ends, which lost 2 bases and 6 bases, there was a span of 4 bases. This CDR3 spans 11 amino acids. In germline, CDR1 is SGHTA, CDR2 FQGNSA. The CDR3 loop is CASSLFDGYTF. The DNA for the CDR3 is TGTGCCAGCAGCTTATTTGATGGCTACACCTTC.

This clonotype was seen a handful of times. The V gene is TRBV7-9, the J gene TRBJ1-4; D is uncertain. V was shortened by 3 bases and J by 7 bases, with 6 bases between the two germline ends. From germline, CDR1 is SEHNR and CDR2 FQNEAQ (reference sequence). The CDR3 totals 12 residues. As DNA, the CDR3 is TGTGCCAGCAGCTTTTCGGCTGAAAAACTGTTTTTT. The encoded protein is CASSFSAEKLFF.

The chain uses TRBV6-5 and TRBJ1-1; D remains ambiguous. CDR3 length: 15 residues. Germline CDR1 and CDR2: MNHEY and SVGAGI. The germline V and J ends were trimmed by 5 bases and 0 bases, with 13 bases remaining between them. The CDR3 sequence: CASSAGRSMNTEAFF. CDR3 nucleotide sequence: TGTGCCAGCAGTGCAGGCCGGTCCATGAACACTGAAGCTTTCTTT.

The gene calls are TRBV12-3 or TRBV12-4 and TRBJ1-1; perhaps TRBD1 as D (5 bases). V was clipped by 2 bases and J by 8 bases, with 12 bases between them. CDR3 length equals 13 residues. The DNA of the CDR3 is TGTGCCAGCAGTTTACCAGGGATCGCCGAAGCTTTCTTT. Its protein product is CASSLPGIAEAFF.

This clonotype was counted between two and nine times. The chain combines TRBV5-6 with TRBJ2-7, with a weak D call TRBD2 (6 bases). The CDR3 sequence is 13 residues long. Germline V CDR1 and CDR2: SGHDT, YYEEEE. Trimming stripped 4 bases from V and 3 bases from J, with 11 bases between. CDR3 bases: TGTGCCAGCAGCAGTTGGGGAGGCTACGAGCAGTACTTC. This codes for CASSSWGGYEQYF.

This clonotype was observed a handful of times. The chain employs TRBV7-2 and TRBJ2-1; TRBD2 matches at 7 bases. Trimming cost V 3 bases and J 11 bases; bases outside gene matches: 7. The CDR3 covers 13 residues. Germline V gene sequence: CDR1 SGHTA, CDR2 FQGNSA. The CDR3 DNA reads TGTGCCAGCAGCTTTACGACCGGGGGGAAGCAGTTCTTC. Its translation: CASSFTTGGKQFF.

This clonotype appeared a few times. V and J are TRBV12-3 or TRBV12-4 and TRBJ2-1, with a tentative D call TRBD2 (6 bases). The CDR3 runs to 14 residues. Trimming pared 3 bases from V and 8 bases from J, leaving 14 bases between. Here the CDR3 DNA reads TGTGCCAGCAGTTTTAGGCGGGGAAAATATGAGCAGTTCTTC. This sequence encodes CASSFRRGKYEQFF.

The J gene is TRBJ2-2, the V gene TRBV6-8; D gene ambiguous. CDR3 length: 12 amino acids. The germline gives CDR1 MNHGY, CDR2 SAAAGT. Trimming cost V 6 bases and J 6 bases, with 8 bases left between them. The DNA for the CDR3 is TGTGCCAGCAGCGGCACGTCCGGGGAGCTGTTTTTT. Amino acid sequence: CASSGTSGELFF.

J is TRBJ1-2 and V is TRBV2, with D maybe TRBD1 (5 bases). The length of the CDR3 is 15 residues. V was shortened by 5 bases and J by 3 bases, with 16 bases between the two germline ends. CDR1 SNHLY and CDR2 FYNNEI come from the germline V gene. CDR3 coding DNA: TGTGCCAGCAGTCTACGGGACGGAGGATACTATGGCTACACCTTC. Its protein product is CASSLRDGGYYGYTF. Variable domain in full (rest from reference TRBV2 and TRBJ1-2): EPEVTQTPSHQVTQMGQEVILRCVPISNHLYFYWYRQILGQKVEFLVSFYNNEISEKSEIFDDQFSVERPDGSNFTLKIRSTKLEDSAMYFCASSLRDGGYYGYTFGSGTRLTVV.

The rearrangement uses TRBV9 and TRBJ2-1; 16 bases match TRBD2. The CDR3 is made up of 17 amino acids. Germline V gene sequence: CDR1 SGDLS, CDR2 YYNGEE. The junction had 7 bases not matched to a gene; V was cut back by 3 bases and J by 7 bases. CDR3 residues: CASSEGWGLAGGNEQFF. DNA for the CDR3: TGTGCCAGCAGCGAGGGTTGGGGACTAGCGGGGGGGAATGAGCAGTTCTTC.

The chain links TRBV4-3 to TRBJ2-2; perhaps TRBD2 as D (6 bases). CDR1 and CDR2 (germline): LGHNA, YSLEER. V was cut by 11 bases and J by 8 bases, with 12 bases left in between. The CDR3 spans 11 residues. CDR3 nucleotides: TGCGCCTCCGCGGGACGAGGGGAGCTGTTTTTT. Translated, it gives CASAGRGELFF.

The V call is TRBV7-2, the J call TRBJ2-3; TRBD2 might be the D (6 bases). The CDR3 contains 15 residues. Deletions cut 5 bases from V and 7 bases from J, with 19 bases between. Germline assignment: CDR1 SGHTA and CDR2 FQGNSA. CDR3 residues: CASSPFRAGLNTQYF. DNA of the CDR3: TGTGCCAGCAGCCCCTTCAGGGCGGGATTGAATACGCAGTATTTT.

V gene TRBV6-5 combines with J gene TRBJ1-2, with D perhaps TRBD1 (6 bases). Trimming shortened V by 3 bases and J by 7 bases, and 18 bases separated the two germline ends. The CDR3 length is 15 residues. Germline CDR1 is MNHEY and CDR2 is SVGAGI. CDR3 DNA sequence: TGTGCCAGCAGTTATTTTGGCAGGGGAAAATCTGGCTACACCTTC. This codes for CASSYFGRGKSGYTF.

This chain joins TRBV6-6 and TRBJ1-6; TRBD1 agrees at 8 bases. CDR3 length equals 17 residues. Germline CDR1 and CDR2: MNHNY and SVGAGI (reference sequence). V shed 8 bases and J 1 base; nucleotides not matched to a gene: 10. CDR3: CASLRTGFVSYNSPLHF. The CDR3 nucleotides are TGTGCCAGCCTGAGGACAGGGTTCGTATCCTATAATTCACCCCTCCACTTT.

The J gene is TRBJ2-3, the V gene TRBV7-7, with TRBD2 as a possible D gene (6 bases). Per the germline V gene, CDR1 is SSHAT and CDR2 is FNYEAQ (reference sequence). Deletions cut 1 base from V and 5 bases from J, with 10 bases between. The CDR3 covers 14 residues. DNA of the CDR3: TGTGCCAGCAGCTTAGTTGGGGGAGGAGATACGCAGTATTTT. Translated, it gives CASSLVGGGDTQYF.

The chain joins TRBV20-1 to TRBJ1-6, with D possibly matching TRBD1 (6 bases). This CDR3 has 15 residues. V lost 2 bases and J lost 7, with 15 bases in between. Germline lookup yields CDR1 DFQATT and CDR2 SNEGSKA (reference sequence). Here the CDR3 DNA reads TGCAGTGCTAGACCATGGACAGTGGGAAATTCACCCCTCCACTTT. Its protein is CSARPWTVGNSPLHF.

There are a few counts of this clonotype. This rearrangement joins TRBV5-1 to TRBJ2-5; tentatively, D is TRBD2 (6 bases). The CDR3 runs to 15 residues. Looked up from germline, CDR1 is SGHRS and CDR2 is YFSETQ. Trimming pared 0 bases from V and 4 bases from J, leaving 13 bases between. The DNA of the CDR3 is TGCGCCAGCAGCTTGGGACTAGTGGTTCTAGAGACCCAGTACTTC. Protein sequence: CASSLGLVVLETQYF.

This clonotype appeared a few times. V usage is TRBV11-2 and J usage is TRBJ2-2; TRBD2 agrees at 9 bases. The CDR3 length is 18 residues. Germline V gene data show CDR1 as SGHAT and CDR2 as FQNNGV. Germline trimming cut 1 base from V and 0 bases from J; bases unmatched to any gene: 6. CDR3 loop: CASSLVMASGTNTGELFF. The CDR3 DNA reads TGTGCCAGCAGCTTAGTAATGGCTAGCGGGACGAACACCGGGGAGCTGTTTTTT.

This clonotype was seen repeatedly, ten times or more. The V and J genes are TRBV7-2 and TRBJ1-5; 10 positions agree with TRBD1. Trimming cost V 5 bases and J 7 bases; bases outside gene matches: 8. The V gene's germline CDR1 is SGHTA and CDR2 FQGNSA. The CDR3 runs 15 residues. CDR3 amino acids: CASSLSGTGVQPQHF. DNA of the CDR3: TGTGCCAGCAGCCTTTCAGGGACAGGGGTCCAGCCCCAGCATTTT.

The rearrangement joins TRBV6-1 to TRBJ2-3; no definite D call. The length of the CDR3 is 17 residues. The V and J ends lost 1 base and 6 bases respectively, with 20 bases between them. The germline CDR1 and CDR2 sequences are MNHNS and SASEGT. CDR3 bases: TGTGCCAGCAGTGAAGGGCGCCAATTCGCCGGCATGGATACGCAGTATTTT. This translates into CASSEGRQFAGMDTQYF.

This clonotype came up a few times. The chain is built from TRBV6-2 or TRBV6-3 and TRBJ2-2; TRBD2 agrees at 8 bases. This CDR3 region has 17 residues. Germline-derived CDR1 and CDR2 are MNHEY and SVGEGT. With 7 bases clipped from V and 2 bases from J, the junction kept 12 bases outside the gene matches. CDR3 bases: TGTGCCAGCATAACTTACTATAGCGGGATAAACACCGGGGAGCTGTTTTTT. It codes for CASITYYSGINTGELFF.